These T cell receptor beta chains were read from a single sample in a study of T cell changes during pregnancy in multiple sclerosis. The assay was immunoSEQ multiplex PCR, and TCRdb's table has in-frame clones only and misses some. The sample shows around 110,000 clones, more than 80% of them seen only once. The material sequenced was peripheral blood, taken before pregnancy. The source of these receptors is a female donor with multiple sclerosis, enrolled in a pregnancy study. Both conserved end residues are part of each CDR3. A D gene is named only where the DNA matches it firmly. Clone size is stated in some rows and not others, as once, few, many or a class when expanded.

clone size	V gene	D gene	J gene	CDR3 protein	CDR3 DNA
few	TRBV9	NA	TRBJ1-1	CASSRRGGNTEAFF	TGTGCCAGCAGCCGTCGAGGGGGGAACACTGAAGCTTTCTTT
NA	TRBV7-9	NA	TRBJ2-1	CASSFAPGNEQFF	TGTGCCAGCAGCTTCGCCCCGGGCAATGAGCAGTTCTTC
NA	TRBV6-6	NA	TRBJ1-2	CASLAGMAGPYGYTF	TGTGCCAGTCTCGCGGGGATGGCAGGCCCATATGGCTACACCTTC
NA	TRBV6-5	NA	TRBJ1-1	CASSFQGTEAFF	TGTGCCAGCAGTTTCCAGGGCACTGAAGCTTTCTTT
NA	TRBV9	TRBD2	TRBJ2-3	CASSPRGDTQYF	TGTGCCAGCAGCCCGCGGGGGGATACGCAGTATTTT
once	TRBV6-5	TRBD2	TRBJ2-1	CASSYFAGAASEQFF	TGTGCCAGCAGTTACTTCGCGGGAGCAGCATCTGAGCAGTTCTTC
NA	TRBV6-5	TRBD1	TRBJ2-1	CASSVGTGDYNEQFF	TGTGCCAGCAGTGTCGGGACAGGGGATTACAATGAGCAGTTCTTC
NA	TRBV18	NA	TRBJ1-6	CASSPNLVGADSPLHF	TGTGCCAGCTCACCAAACCTAGTTGGCGCGGATTCACCCCTCCACTTT
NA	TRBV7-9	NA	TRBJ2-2	CASSPWGVHANTGELFF	TGTGCCAGCAGCCCTTGGGGGGTTCACGCGAACACCGGGGAGCTGTTTTTT
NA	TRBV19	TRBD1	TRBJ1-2	CASSIRTGDGYTF	TGTGCCAGTAGTATCAGGACAGGGGATGGCTACACCTTC
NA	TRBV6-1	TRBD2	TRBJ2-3	CASSERTSAAQYF	TGTGCCAGCAGTGAGAGGACTAGCGCGGCGCAGTATTTT
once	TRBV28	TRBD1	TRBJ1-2	CASTVPGQVNGYTF	TGTGCCAGCACCGTACCGGGACAGGTAAATGGCTACACCTTC
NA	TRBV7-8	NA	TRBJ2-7	CASSYFQRYEQYF	TGTGCCAGCAGCTATTTCCAGCGGTACGAGCAGTACTTC
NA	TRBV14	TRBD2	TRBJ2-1	CASSHRLRGDEQFF	TGTGCCAGCAGCCATAGACTACGGGGGGATGAGCAGTTCTTC
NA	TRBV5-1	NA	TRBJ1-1	CASSLGGGMNTEAFF	TGCGCCAGCAGCTTGGGAGGGGGAATGAACACTGAAGCTTTCTTT
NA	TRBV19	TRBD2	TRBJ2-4	CASSMGQGLAIGAKNIQYF	TGTGCCAGTAGTATGGGGCAGGGACTAGCTATTGGGGCCAAAAACATTCAGTACTTC
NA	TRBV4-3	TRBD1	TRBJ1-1	CASSHGTAPTEAFF	TGCGCCAGCAGCCATGGGACAGCACCCACTGAAGCTTTCTTT
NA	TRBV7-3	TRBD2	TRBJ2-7	CASSRGLAETYEQYF	TGTGCCAGCAGTCGGGGACTAGCGGAGACCTACGAGCAGTACTTC
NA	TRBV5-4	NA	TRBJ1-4	CASSLPGRDEKLFF	TGTGCCAGCAGCTTACCCGGTCGAGATGAAAAACTGTTTTTT
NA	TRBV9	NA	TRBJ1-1	CASSVIGANTEAFF	TGTGCCAGCAGCGTAATAGGGGCGAACACTGAAGCTTTCTTT
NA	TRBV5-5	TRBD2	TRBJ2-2	CASSYHGGAGELFF	TGTGCCAGCAGCTACCATGGGGGGGCCGGGGAGCTGTTTTTT
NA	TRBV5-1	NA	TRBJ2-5	CASSPGSGQETQYF	TGCGCCAGCAGCCCAGGTAGTGGGCAAGAGACCCAGTACTTC
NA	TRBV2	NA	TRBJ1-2	CASSELRDTGANGYTF	TGTGCCAGCAGTGAACTCCGGGACACTGGGGCAAATGGCTACACCTTC
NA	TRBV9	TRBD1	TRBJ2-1	CASSAGTGGMADEQFF	TGTGCCAGCAGCGCTGGGACAGGGGGCATGGCGGATGAGCAGTTCTTC
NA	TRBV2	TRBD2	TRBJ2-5	CASTRLAGNQETQYF	TGTGCCAGCACTCGACTAGCGGGGAACCAAGAGACCCAGTACTTC
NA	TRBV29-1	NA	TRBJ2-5	CSVEVASRETQYF	TGCAGCGTTGAAGTCGCTAGCCGAGAGACCCAGTACTTC
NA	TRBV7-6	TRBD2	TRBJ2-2	CASSSPAGTGELFF	TGTGCCAGCAGTTCCCCAGCGGGAACCGGGGAGCTGTTTTTT
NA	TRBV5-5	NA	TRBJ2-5	CASSPFSREKTQYF	TGTGCCAGCAGCCCGTTTTCGCGGGAAAAGACCCAGTACTTC
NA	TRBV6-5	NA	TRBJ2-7	CASSYSSGGYEQYF	TGTGCCAGCAGTTACTCGAGCGGCGGCTACGAGCAGTACTTC